Listed here are 5 T cell receptor beta chains from one sample, sequenced in a study of T cells expressing NK-cell markers. After re-calling the 5' RACE reads, TCRdb lists one entry per CDR3 protein, DNA absent. The sample totals fewer than 400,000 distinct CDR3 sequences. Sequenced sample: blood T cells: a sorted CD56 or NKG2C T cell subset, CD4+ or CD8+ T cells, or bulk PBMC T cells (not recorded which). The receptors stem from a woman in her fifties or sixties in good health.

The rearrangement links TRBV5-1 to TRBJ2-2; with no DNA, the TCRdb D assignment of TRBD2 cannot be verified. The CDR3 sequence is 14 residues long. From germline, CDR1 is SGHRS and CDR2 YFSETQ. The CDR3 is CASKGGVSTGELFF.

This chain joins TRBV5-1 and TRBJ2-7. Germline V gene lookup returns CDR1 SGHRS and CDR2 YFSETQ. The CDR3 runs 13 residues. This CDR3 reads CASSLSLGNEQYF.

V gene TRBV5-5 combines with J gene TRBJ2-1; the D gene TCRdb calls, TRBD1, cannot be checked with no DNA. The CDR3 has 14 residues. Germline V gene data show CDR1 as SGHKS and CDR2 as YYEKEE (reference sequence). This CDR3 reads CASSSGNLNNEQFF.

This rearrangement joins TRBV7-8 to TRBJ2-5; with no DNA, the TCRdb D assignment of TRBD2 cannot be verified. The CDR3 runs 18 residues. CDR1 SGHVS and CDR2 FQNEAQ come from the germline V gene. The CDR3 sequence: CASSLGRRLAGKQETQYF.

The chain carries TRBV20-1 and TRBJ2-5. Germline CDR1 DFQATT, CDR2 SNEGSKA (reference sequence). The CDR3 has 13 amino acids. The CDR3: CSARVRQQETQYF.